The text below deals with one T cell receptor beta chain. These data are taken from a study of blood T cell repertoires in COVID-19. TCRdb keeps only in-frame clones here, not all; method: immunoSEQ multiplex PCR. The table has 200,000 to 300,000 clones, over 75% seen once. The CDR3 has 14 residues. V lost 0 bases, J lost 10 bases, and 5 bases stayed unmatched. Germline V CDR1 and CDR2: KGHSH, LQKENI. The sequence was collected from a woman aged 45-59 years with acute COVID-19. This sequence joins TRBV18 and TRBJ2-4; 8 bases are a match to TRBD1. The specimen was PBMCs or T cells enriched from blood (not recorded which). CDR3 DNA sequence: TGTGCCAGCTCACCACCGGGACAGGCTATAATTCAGTACTTC. Its translation is CASSPPGQAIIQYF.